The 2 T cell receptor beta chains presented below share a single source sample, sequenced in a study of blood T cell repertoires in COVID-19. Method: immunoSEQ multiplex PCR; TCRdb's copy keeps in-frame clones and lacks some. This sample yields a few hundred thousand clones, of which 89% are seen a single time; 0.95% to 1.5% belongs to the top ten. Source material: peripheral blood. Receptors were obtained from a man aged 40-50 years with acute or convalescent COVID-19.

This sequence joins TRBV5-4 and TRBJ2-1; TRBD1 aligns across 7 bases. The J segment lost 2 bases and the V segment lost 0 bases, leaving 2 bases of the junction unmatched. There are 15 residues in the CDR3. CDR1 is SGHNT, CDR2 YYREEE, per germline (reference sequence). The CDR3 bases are TGTGCCAGCAGCTTGGATCAGGGGGCCTACAATGAGCAGTTCTTC. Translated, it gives CASSLDQGAYNEQFF. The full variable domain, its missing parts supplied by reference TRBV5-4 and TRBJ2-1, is ETGVTQSPTHLIKTRGQQVTLRCSSQSGHNTVSWYQQALGQGPQFIFQYYREEENGRGNFPPRFSGLQFPNYSSELNVNALELDDSALYLCASSLDQGAYNEQFFGPGTRLTVL.

The CDR3 is CATSRGRQGRYEKLFF. The DNA for the CDR3 is TGTGCCACCAGCAGAGGACGACAGGGCCGTTATGAAAAACTGTTTTTT. This rearrangement joins TRBV15 to TRBJ1-4; 7 bases are a match to TRBD1. The CDR3 consists of 16 residues. Losses at the gene ends were 1 base for V and 6 bases for J; bases not matched to a gene: 8. Germline V gene lookup returns CDR1 LNHNV and CDR2 YYDKDF (reference sequence).